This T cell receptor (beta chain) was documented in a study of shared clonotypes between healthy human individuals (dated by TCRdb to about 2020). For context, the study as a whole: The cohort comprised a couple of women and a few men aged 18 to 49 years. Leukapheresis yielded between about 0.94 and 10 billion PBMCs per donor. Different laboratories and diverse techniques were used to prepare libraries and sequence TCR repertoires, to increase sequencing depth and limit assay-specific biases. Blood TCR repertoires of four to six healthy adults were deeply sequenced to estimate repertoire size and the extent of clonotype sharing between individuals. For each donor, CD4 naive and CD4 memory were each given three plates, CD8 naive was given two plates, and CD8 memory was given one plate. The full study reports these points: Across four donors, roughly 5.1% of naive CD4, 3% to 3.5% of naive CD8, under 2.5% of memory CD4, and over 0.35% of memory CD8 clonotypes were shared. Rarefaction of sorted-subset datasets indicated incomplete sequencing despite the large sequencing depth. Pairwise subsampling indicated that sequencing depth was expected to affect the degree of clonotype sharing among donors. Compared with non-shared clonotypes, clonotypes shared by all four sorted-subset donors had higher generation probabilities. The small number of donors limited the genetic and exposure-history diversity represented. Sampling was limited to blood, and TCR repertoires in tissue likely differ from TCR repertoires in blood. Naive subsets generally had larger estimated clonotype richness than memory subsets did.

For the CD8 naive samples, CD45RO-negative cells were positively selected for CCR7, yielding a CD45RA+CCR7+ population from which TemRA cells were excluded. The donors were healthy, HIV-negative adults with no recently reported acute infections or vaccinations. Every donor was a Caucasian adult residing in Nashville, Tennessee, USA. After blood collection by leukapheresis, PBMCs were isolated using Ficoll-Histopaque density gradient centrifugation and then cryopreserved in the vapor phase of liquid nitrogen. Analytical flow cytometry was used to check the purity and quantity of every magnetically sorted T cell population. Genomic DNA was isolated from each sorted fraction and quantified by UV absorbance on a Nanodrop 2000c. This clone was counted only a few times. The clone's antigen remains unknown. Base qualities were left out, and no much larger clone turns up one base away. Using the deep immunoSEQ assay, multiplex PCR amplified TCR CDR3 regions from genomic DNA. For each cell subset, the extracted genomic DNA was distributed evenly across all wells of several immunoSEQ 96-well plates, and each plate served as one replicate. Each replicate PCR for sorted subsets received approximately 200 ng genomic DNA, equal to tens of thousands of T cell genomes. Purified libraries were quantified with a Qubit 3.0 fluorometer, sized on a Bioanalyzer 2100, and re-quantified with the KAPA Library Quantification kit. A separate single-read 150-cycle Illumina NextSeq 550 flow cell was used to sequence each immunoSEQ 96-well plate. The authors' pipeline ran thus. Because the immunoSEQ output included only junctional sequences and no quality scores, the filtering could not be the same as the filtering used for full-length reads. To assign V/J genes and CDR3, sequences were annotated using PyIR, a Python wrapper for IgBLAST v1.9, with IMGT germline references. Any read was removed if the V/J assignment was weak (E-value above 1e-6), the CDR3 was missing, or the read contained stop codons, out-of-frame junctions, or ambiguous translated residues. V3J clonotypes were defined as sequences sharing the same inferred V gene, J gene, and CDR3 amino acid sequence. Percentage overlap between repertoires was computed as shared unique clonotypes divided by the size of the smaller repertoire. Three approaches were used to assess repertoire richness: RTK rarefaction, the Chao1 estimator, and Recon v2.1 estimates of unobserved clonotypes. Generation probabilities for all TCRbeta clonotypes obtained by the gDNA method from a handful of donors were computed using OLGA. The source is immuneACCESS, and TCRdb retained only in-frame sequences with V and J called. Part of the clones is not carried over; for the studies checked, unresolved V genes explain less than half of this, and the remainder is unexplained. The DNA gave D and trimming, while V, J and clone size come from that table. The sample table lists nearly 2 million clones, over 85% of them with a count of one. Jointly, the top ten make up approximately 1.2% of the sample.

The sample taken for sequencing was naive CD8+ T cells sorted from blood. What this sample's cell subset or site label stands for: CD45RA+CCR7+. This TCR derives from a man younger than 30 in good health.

Read as DNA, the sequence is TGCGCCAGCAGCCGTGACAGGAGCATCAATTCACCCCTCCACTTT. Translated, it reads CASSRDRSINSPLHF. Recombination joined TRBV5-1 with TRBJ1-6, and TRBD1 may be the D gene, going by 6 matching bases. From its cysteine to its phenylalanine, the CDR3 spans 15 amino acids. The sequence is cut down to CDR3 DNA, 45 bases in frame from base 1. From a lookup of the germline V gene, CDR1 and CDR2 are SGHRS and YFSETQ. V is pared back by 4 bases and J by 7 bases, with 15 bases lying between the germline termini.